This T cell receptor beta chain comes out of a study of blood T cell repertoires in COVID-19. Study-wide context: The United States, Italy and Spain provided the acute and convalescent COVID-19 samples. PBMCs, B-cell-depleted T cells, or T cells were the source of the cDNA or gDNA that made up the material.

V was trimmed by 8 bases and J by 0 bases, leaving 13 bases between them. Germline loops: CDR1 SNHLY, CDR2 FYNNEI. The CDR3 extends over 14 amino acids. As originally analysed: Reference gene primer amplification in the assay estimated nucleated cell counts. Measured with immunoSEQ multiplex PCR; TCRdb has only the in-frame clones, and not every one. Clone size and V and J calls were adopted from that table, with D and trimming inferred from the DNA. Of about 120,000 clones in the sample, more than 60% were seen once. The receptor was derived from a man aged 65 to 85 with acute or convalescent COVID-19. The rearrangement uses TRBV2 and TRBJ2-5, with TRBD1 as a possible D gene (6 bases). Source material: peripheral blood. In nucleotides, the CDR3 is TGTGCCAGCCGGGCAGGGGAGTACCAAGAGACCCAGTACTTC. Translation gives CASRAGEYQETQYF.